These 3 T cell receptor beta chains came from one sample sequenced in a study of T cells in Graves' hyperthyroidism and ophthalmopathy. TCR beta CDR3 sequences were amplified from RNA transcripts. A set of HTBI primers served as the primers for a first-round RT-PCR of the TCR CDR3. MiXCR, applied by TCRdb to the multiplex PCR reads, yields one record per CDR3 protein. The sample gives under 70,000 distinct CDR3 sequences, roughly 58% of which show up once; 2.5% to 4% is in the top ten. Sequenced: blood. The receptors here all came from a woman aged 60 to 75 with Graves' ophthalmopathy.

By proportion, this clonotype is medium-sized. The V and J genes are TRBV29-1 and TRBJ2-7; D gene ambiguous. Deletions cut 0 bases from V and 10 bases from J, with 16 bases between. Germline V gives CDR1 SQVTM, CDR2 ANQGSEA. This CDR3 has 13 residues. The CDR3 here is CSVEDLSGEHQYF. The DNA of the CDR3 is TGCAGCGTTGAAGATCTTTCGGGTGAGCATCAGTACTTC.

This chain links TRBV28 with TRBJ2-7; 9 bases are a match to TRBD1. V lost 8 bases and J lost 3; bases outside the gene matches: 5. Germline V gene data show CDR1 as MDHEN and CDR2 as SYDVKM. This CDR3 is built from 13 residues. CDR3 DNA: TGTGCCAGCCAGGGGGACAGGGTCTACGAGCAGTACTTC. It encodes CASQGDRVYEQYF.

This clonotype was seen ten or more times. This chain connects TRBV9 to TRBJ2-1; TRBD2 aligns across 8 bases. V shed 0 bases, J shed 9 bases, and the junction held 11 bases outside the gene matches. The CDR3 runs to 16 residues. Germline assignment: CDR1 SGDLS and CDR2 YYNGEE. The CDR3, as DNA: TGTGCCAGCAGCGTAGGGGTTAGCGGGATTGGGGGTGAGCAGTTCTTC. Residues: CASSVGVSGIGGEQFF.